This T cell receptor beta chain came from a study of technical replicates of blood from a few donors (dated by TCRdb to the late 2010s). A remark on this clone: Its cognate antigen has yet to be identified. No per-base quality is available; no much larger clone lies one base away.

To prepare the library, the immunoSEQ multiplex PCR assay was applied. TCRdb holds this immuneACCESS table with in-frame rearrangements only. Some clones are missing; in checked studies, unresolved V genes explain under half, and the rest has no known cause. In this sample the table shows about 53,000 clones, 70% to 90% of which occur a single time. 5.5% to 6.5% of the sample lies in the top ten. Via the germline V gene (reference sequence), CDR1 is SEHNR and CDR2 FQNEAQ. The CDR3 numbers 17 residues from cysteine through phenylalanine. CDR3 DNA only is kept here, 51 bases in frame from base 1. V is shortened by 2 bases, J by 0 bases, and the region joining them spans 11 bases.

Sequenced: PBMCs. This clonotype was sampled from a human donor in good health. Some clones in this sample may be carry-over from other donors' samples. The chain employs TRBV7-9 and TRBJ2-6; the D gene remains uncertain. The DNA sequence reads TGTGCCAGCAGCTTAAGTCACGGTGCCTCTGGGGCCAACGTCCTGACTTTC. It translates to CASSLSHGASGANVLTF.